Listed below are T cell receptor beta chains from one sample, sequenced in a study of blood T cell repertoires in COVID-19. This table comes from immunoSEQ multiplex PCR, and its TCRdb copy is limited to in-frame clones, with some not included. In the table there are 95,000 to 130,000 clones, about nine tenths of which are singletons. Material: peripheral blood. The receptor set was obtained from a human donor with active COVID-19. The donor label of this sample is uncertain. The CDR3 runs from the conserved cysteine through the conserved F or W. A D gene is named only where the DNA matches it firmly. Size tells how often a clone was seen (once, few, many) or the class of an expanded clone, and some rows leave it out.

abundance	d_gene	v_gene	j_gene	CDR3nt	CDR3aa
-	-	TRBV18	TRBJ2-5	TGTGCCAGCTCACCACCGGGCGCAGACCTATTCCAAGAGACCCAGTACTTC	CASSPPGADLFQETQYF
-	-	TRBV4-3	TRBJ2-5	TGCGCCAGCAGCCAGGCTTGGACAGAAGAGACCCAGTACTTC	CASSQAWTEETQYF
-	-	TRBV18	TRBJ2-3	TGTGCCAGCTCACCACCTCAGGGGTCCACAGATACGCAGTATTTT	CASSPPQGSTDTQYF
-	TRBD1	TRBV4-3	TRBJ1-4	TGCGCCAGCAGCCTCGGTAGGGGGCCTAATGAAAAACTGTTTTTT	CASSLGRGPNEKLFF
-	-	TRBV19	TRBJ1-2	TGTGCCAGTAGTACCCAGGGGCAGCTCTATGGCTACACCTTC	CASSTQGQLYGYTF
once	TRBD1	TRBV15	TRBJ2-5	TGTGCCACCCTAGACCGGGGACAGGGAGAAGAGACCCAGTACTTC	CATLDRGQGEETQYF
-	TRBD2	TRBV5-1	TRBJ2-5	TGCGCCAGCAGCCTCCGGACTAGCGGGGGGAGTCTAATGCCGGAGACCCAGTACTTC	CASSLRTSGGSLMPETQYF
-	-	TRBV5-4	TRBJ2-5	TGTGCCAGCAGAAGACAGCAAGAGACCCAGTACTTC	CASRRQQETQYF
-	-	TRBV6-5	TRBJ1-2	TGTGCCAGCAGTTACTCCGGACAGCTTGGAAACTATGGCTACACCTTC	CASSYSGQLGNYGYTF
-	TRBD1	TRBV6-2/TRBV6-3	TRBJ2-1	TGTGCCAGCAGTTATTGGGACAGCGCAATTGATAGTGAGCAGTTCTTC	CASSYWDSAIDSEQFF
-	-	TRBV11-3	TRBJ2-1	TGTGCCAGCAGCTTAGAGGGGGGATCTAACAATGAGCAGTTCTTC	CASSLEGGSNNEQFF
-	-	TRBV28	TRBJ1-1	TGTGCCAGCAGCATAGTGAACACTGAAGCTTTCTTT	CASSIVNTEAFF
-	-	TRBV29-1	TRBJ1-2	TGCAGCGTTGACATCGGGGAACGTGGGGGCTACACCTTC	CSVDIGERGGYTF
-	TRBD1	TRBV6-5	TRBJ1-2	TGTGCCAGCAATACAGGGGTGAATGGCTACACCTTC	CASNTGVNGYTF
-	-	TRBV7-8	TRBJ2-7	TGTGCCAGCAGCCGTCCGGTTCGGGGGAACTCCTACGAGCAGTACTTC	CASSRPVRGNSYEQYF
-	TRBD1	TRBV19	TRBJ1-2	TGTGCCAGTACCATACAGGGGGGTGATGGCTACACCTTC	CASTIQGGDGYTF
-	TRBD2	TRBV10-3	TRBJ2-3	TGTGCCATCAGTGTAGCGGGGGGGTCAGATACGCAGTATTTT	CAISVAGGSDTQYF
-	-	TRBV14	TRBJ2-5	TGTGCCAGCAGCCAAGTTTTGGCTCAAGAGACCCAGTACTTC	CASSQVLAQETQYF
-	TRBD1	TRBV9	TRBJ1-1	TGTGCCAGCAGCGCGGGACAGTTCACTGAAGCTTTCTTT	CASSAGQFTEAFF
-	TRBD1	TRBV25-1	TRBJ1-1	TGTGCCAGCAGTGCTCACAGGGGAGTGAGCACTGAAGCTTTCTTT	CASSAHRGVSTEAFF
-	-	TRBV6-5	TRBJ2-7	TGTGCCAGCAGTTACTCGGGGGCATACGAGCAGTACTTC	CASSYSGAYEQYF
-	TRBD1	TRBV5-4	TRBJ1-4	TGTGCCAGCAGCTTGAACAGGGGGCAGGAAAAACTGTTTTTT	CASSLNRGQEKLFF
-	TRBD1	TRBV5-4	TRBJ1-2	TGTGCCAGCAGCTTGGCCTCTGGACAGGGCTATGGCTACACCTTC	CASSLASGQGYGYTF
-	-	TRBV4-2	TRBJ2-3	TGTGCCAGCAGCCAAGCGACAGCCACAGATACGCAGTATTTT	CASSQATATDTQYF
-	TRBD2	TRBV7-8	TRBJ2-2	TGTGCCAGCAGCCTCTTACGACTAGCGCCCACCGGGGAGCTGTTTTTT	CASSLLRLAPTGELFF
-	-	TRBV18	TRBJ2-3	TGTGCCAGCTCACCACCGGGGGGGGCCGCAGATACGCAGTATTTT	CASSPPGGAADTQYF
-	-	TRBV4-1	TRBJ2-7	TGCGCCAGCAGCGAAGAGGAGGGGAGAGCCTACGAGCAGTACTTC	CASSEEEGRAYEQYF
-	-	TRBV6-6	TRBJ1-4	TGTGCCAGCAGATACACAGAGGGCGATGAAAAACTGTTTTTT	CASRYTEGDEKLFF
few	-	TRBV20-1	TRBJ2-7	TGCAGTGCTAGAGGGGCGGGACGGCAGTACTTC	CSARGAGRQYF